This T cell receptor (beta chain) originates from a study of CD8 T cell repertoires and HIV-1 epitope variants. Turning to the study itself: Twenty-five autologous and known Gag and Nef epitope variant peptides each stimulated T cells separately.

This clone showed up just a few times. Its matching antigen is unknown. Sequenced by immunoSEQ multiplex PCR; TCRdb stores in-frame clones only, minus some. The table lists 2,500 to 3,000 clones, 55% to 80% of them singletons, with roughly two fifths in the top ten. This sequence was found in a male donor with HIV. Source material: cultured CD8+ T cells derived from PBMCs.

This CDR3 reads CASSFPGQGYNEQFF. The CDR3 nucleotides are TGTGCCAGCAGCTTCCCGGGACAGGGGTACAATGAGCAGTTCTTC. V usage is TRBV7-9 and J usage is TRBJ2-1; 10 bases fit TRBD1. J gave up 4 bases and V 3 bases, and 3 bases lay outside the gene matches. The CDR3 sequence is 15 residues long. The germline V gene encodes CDR1 SEHNR and CDR2 FQNEAQ (reference sequence).